A selection of T cell receptor beta chains follows, all from one sample in a study of control samples from healthy donors and cancer patients. Using immunoSEQ multiplex PCR, the repertoire was profiled, and TCRdb retains in-frame clones only, with some absent. This table holds about 150,000 clones, over 85% found once. Sequencing was performed on blood. The receptors shown here come from a man between 50 and 59 years old in good health. Both conserved end residues are part of each CDR3. D genes are given only for firm matches. For some rows the clone size is stated as once, few or many, or as a class when expanded; others skip it.

j_call: TRBJ1-2
v_call: TRBV10-1
d_call: TRBD1
clone_size: NA
cdr3_aa: CASSERTGAPALLGYTF
cdr3_nt: TGCGCCAGCAGTGAACGGACAGGGGCCCCAGCTTTGCTTGGCTACACCTTC

j_call: TRBJ1-3
v_call: TRBV5-1
d_call: NA
clone_size: NA
cdr3_aa: CASSLALHFGQDSGNTIYF
cdr3_nt: TGCGCCAGCAGCTTGGCTCTTCACTTTGGGCAAGACTCTGGAAACACCATATATTTT

j_call: TRBJ1-2
v_call: TRBV6-1
d_call: TRBD1
clone_size: NA
cdr3_aa: CASSEGGGAYGYTF
cdr3_nt: TGTGCCAGCAGCGAAGGAGGGGGCGCTTATGGCTACACCTTC

j_call: TRBJ2-5
v_call: TRBV25-1
d_call: NA
clone_size: NA
cdr3_aa: CASVGVQETQYF
cdr3_nt: TGTGCCAGCGTCGGGGTTCAAGAGACCCAGTACTTC

j_call: TRBJ1-6
v_call: TRBV6-5
d_call: NA
clone_size: NA
cdr3_aa: CASSYPGPNSPLHF
cdr3_nt: TGTGCCAGCAGTTACCCCGGACCTAATTCACCCCTCCACTTT

j_call: TRBJ2-7
v_call: TRBV19
d_call: TRBD1
clone_size: NA
cdr3_aa: CASSPDRGTYEQYF
cdr3_nt: TGTGCCAGTAGCCCCGACAGGGGAACCTACGAGCAGTACTTC

j_call: TRBJ2-2
v_call: TRBV7-2
d_call: NA
clone_size: NA
cdr3_aa: CASSLAGLSTGELFF
cdr3_nt: TGTGCCAGCAGCTTAGCAGGGTTGAGCACCGGGGAGCTGTTTTTT

j_call: TRBJ1-2
v_call: TRBV20-1
d_call: NA
clone_size: few
cdr3_aa: CSASVDLTENYGYTF
cdr3_nt: TGCAGTGCTAGTGTAGACCTGACAGAGAACTATGGCTACACCTTC

j_call: TRBJ2-2
v_call: TRBV20-1
d_call: NA
clone_size: once
cdr3_aa: CSASLANTGELFF
cdr3_nt: TGCAGTGCTAGTCTGGCGAACACCGGGGAGCTGTTTTTT

j_call: TRBJ2-1
v_call: TRBV5-1
d_call: TRBD1
clone_size: NA
cdr3_aa: CASSKGQGVGYNEQFF
cdr3_nt: TGCGCCAGCAGCAAGGGACAGGGAGTGGGATACAATGAGCAGTTCTTC

j_call: TRBJ2-3
v_call: TRBV6-5
d_call: NA
clone_size: NA
cdr3_aa: CASRTGSSRGDTQYF
cdr3_nt: TGTGCCAGCAGGACAGGCTCATCTAGGGGAGATACGCAGTATTTT

j_call: TRBJ2-3
v_call: TRBV28
d_call: TRBD1
clone_size: NA
cdr3_aa: CASSTNRGVLGTQYF
cdr3_nt: TGTGCCAGCAGCACTAACAGGGGTGTATTAGGCACGCAGTATTTT

j_call: TRBJ2-7
v_call: TRBV3-1/TRBV3-2
d_call: TRBD1
clone_size: NA
cdr3_aa: CASSQTGTVYEQYF
cdr3_nt: TGTGCCAGCAGCCAAACCGGGACAGTTTACGAGCAGTACTTC

j_call: TRBJ2-1
v_call: TRBV19
d_call: NA
clone_size: NA
cdr3_aa: CASSILGSIYNEQFF
cdr3_nt: TGTGCCAGTAGTATACTGGGGTCCATCTACAATGAGCAGTTCTTC

j_call: TRBJ2-5
v_call: TRBV18
d_call: TRBD1
clone_size: NA
cdr3_aa: CASSPLGTGGETQYF
cdr3_nt: TGTGCCAGCTCACCGTTAGGGACAGGGGGAGAGACCCAGTACTTC

j_call: TRBJ2-2
v_call: TRBV9
d_call: NA
clone_size: NA
cdr3_aa: CASSADTHTGELFF
cdr3_nt: TGTGCCAGCAGCGCGGACACACACACCGGGGAGCTGTTTTTT

j_call: TRBJ2-3
v_call: TRBV21-1
d_call: NA
clone_size: NA
cdr3_aa: CASSKDDEGPSTDTQYF
cdr3_nt: TGTGCCAGCAGCAAAGATGACGAGGGGCCTAGCACAGATACGCAGTATTTT

j_call: TRBJ2-1
v_call: TRBV27
d_call: NA
clone_size: NA
cdr3_aa: CASSLGHSEQFF
cdr3_nt: TGTGCCAGCAGTTTAGGACACTCTGAGCAGTTCTTC

j_call: TRBJ2-1
v_call: TRBV12-2
d_call: NA
clone_size: NA
cdr3_aa: CASRFRDRGIYNEQFF
cdr3_nt: TGTGCAAGTCGCTTCCGGGACAGGGGCATCTACAATGAGCAGTTCTTC

j_call: TRBJ2-4
v_call: TRBV2
d_call: TRBD2
clone_size: NA
cdr3_aa: CASSAGLVKNIQYF
cdr3_nt: TGTGCCAGCAGTGCCGGACTAGTGAAGAACATTCAGTACTTC

j_call: TRBJ2-2
v_call: TRBV12-3/TRBV12-4
d_call: NA
clone_size: NA
cdr3_aa: CASSLLDSGELFF
cdr3_nt: TGTGCCAGCAGTCTGCTAGATTCCGGGGAGCTGTTTTTT

j_call: TRBJ1-6
v_call: TRBV5-4
d_call: NA
clone_size: NA
cdr3_aa: CASSSRGGGNSPLHF
cdr3_nt: TGTGCCAGCAGCAGCAGGGGTGGGGGGAATTCACCCCTCCACTTT

j_call: TRBJ2-7
v_call: TRBV11-2
d_call: TRBD2
clone_size: NA
cdr3_aa: CASRPSGAYEQYF
cdr3_nt: TGTGCCAGCAGACCTAGCGGAGCCTACGAGCAGTACTTC

j_call: TRBJ1-4
v_call: TRBV6-5
d_call: TRBD1
clone_size: NA
cdr3_aa: CASRTGQGYEKLFF
cdr3_nt: TGTGCCAGCAGGACCGGACAGGGTTATGAAAAACTGTTTTTT

j_call: TRBJ1-1
v_call: TRBV29-1
d_call: TRBD1
clone_size: NA
cdr3_aa: CSVSGQGWLGTEAFF
cdr3_nt: TGCAGCGTTAGCGGACAGGGATGGTTAGGGACTGAAGCTTTCTTT

j_call: TRBJ2-2
v_call: TRBV29-1
d_call: TRBD1
clone_size: NA
cdr3_aa: CSVRTGFKNTGELFF
cdr3_nt: TGCAGCGTGCGGACAGGGTTTAAGAACACCGGGGAGCTGTTTTTT

j_call: TRBJ2-1
v_call: TRBV7-9
d_call: NA
clone_size: NA
cdr3_aa: CALESGTYNEQFF
cdr3_nt: TGTGCCTTAGAATCCGGGACATACAATGAGCAGTTCTTC

j_call: TRBJ2-7
v_call: TRBV10-3
d_call: NA
clone_size: NA
cdr3_aa: CAISAGVNEQYF
cdr3_nt: TGTGCCATCAGTGCGGGGGTCAACGAGCAGTACTTC

j_call: TRBJ2-1
v_call: TRBV18
d_call: TRBD1
clone_size: NA
cdr3_aa: CASSPGTGWSEQFF
cdr3_nt: TGTGCCAGCTCACCAGGGACAGGGTGGTCTGAGCAGTTCTTC

j_call: TRBJ2-1
v_call: TRBV7-9
d_call: TRBD2
clone_size: once
cdr3_aa: CASSYYSGSSYNEQFF
cdr3_nt: TGTGCCAGCAGCTATTATAGCGGGAGTTCCTACAATGAGCAGTTCTTC

j_call: TRBJ1-1
v_call: TRBV19
d_call: NA
clone_size: NA
cdr3_aa: CASSTSVGRNTEAFF
cdr3_nt: TGTGCCAGTAGTACTTCTGTCGGACGGAACACTGAAGCTTTCTTT

j_call: TRBJ1-2
v_call: TRBV28
d_call: NA
clone_size: NA
cdr3_aa: CASSRLTGINGYTF
cdr3_nt: TGTGCCAGCAGTCGATTAACAGGGATAAATGGCTACACCTTC

j_call: TRBJ2-7
v_call: TRBV5-1
d_call: NA
clone_size: NA
cdr3_aa: CASSFGDGTYEQYF
cdr3_nt: TGCGCCAGCAGCTTCGGGGACGGTACCTACGAGCAGTACTTC

j_call: TRBJ2-3
v_call: TRBV9
d_call: TRBD2
clone_size: NA
cdr3_aa: CASSPRERDLRYF
cdr3_nt: TGTGCCAGCAGCCCTCGTGAGCGGGACCTCCGATATTTT

j_call: TRBJ1-2
v_call: TRBV3-1/TRBV3-2
d_call: NA
clone_size: NA
cdr3_aa: CASSQEEGRGYGYTF
cdr3_nt: TGTGCCAGCAGCCAAGAAGAGGGGCGCGGGTATGGCTACACCTTC

j_call: TRBJ1-4
v_call: TRBV7-2
d_call: TRBD1
clone_size: once
cdr3_aa: CASSLGQGGEKLFF
cdr3_nt: TGTGCCAGCAGCCTGGGACAGGGGGGTGAAAAACTGTTTTTT

j_call: TRBJ2-1
v_call: TRBV6-5
d_call: TRBD2
clone_size: NA
cdr3_aa: CASRVGSGRGDEQFF
cdr3_nt: TGTGCCAGCCGGGTGGGGAGCGGGAGAGGCGATGAGCAGTTCTTC

j_call: TRBJ2-1
v_call: TRBV6-1
d_call: TRBD1
clone_size: NA
cdr3_aa: CASSEAGTARGEQFF
cdr3_nt: TGTGCCAGCAGTGAAGCCGGGACAGCGAGGGGTGAGCAGTTCTTC

j_call: TRBJ2-7
v_call: TRBV7-2
d_call: TRBD2
clone_size: NA
cdr3_aa: CASSWGLAGGSEQYF
cdr3_nt: TGTGCCAGCAGTTGGGGACTAGCGGGAGGTTCCGAGCAGTACTTC

j_call: TRBJ2-1
v_call: TRBV6-1
d_call: TRBD2
clone_size: NA
cdr3_aa: CASSEFTSGRAEQFF
cdr3_nt: TGTGCCAGCAGTGAATTTACTAGCGGGAGGGCTGAGCAGTTCTTC

j_call: TRBJ1-1
v_call: TRBV12-3/TRBV12-4
d_call: NA
clone_size: NA
cdr3_aa: CASSFDVVAFF
cdr3_nt: TGTGCCAGCAGTTTTGACGTGGTAGCTTTCTTT